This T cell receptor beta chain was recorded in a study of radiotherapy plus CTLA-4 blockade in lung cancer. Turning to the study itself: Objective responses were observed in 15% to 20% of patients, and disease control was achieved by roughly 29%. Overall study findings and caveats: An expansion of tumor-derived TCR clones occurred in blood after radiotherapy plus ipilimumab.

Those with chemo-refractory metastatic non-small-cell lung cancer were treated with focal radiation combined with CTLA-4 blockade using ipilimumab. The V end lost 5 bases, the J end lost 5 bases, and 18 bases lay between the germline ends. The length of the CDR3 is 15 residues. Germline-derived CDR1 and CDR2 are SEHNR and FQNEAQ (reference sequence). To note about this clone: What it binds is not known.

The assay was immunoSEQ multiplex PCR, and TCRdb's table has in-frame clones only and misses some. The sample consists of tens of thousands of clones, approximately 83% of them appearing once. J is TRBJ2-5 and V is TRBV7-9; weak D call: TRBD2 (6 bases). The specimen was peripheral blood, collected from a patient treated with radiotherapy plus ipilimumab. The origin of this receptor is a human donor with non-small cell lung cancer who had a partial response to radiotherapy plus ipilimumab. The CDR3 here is CASSARSRGRETQYF. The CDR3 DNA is TGTGCCAGCAGCGCACGGTCTCGTGGGAGGGAGACCCAGTACTTC.